A selection of T cell receptor beta chains follows, all from one sample in a study of OX40 agonist ivuxolimab in advanced cancers. This table comes from immunoSEQ multiplex PCR, and its TCRdb copy is limited to in-frame clones, with some not included. Among 43,000 or so clones listed, roughly 90% were seen once. The sample here was CD4+ or CD8+ T cells sorted from blood, taken in a trial of the OX40 agonist ivuxolimab. The origin of the receptors is an adult with an advanced solid tumor such as melanoma, head and neck, liver or kidney cancer. CDR3s include the opening cysteine and the closing phenylalanine or tryptophan. A D gene is named only where the DNA matches it firmly.

j_gene: TRBJ2-7; v_gene: TRBV4-2; d_gene: .; CDR3nt: TGTGCCAGCAGCCAAGAACTCACGGGGATAGCCTACGAGCAGTACTTC; CDR3aa: CASSQELTGIAYEQYF
j_gene: TRBJ1-2; v_gene: TRBV15; d_gene: .; CDR3nt: TGTGCCACCAGCAGAGATATGAAGGAAGGCTACACCTTC; CDR3aa: CATSRDMKEGYTF
j_gene: TRBJ2-5; v_gene: TRBV6-1; d_gene: .; CDR3nt: TGTGCCAGCAGTGAGTCCGGACGGCAAGAGACCCAGTACTTC; CDR3aa: CASSESGRQETQYF
j_gene: TRBJ1-1; v_gene: TRBV6-4; d_gene: .; CDR3nt: TGTGCCAGCAGAGCGGGGGAGAACACTGAAGCTTTCTTT; CDR3aa: CASRAGENTEAFF
j_gene: TRBJ2-7; v_gene: TRBV28; d_gene: .; CDR3nt: TGTGCCAGCAGGGGACTCGGCCGCTACGAGCAGTACTTC; CDR3aa: CASRGLGRYEQYF
j_gene: TRBJ2-3; v_gene: TRBV5-6; d_gene: .; CDR3nt: TGTGCCAGCAGCTTGTTACTCCTTAGCACAGATACGCAGTATTTT; CDR3aa: CASSLLLLSTDTQYF
j_gene: TRBJ2-1; v_gene: TRBV28; d_gene: .; CDR3nt: TGTGCCAGCAGTCCCCACTCGAGCTCCTACAATGAGCAGTTCTTC; CDR3aa: CASSPHSSSYNEQFF
j_gene: TRBJ1-5; v_gene: TRBV7-9; d_gene: .; CDR3nt: TGTGCCAGCAGCGCACAGGGAGCGCCCCAGCATTTT; CDR3aa: CASSAQGAPQHF
j_gene: TRBJ1-1; v_gene: TRBV6-5; d_gene: TRBD1; CDR3nt: TGTGCCAGCTTACCCGCCGGGACAGCCAACACTGAAGCTTTCTTT; CDR3aa: CASLPAGTANTEAFF
j_gene: TRBJ2-7; v_gene: TRBV28; d_gene: TRBD1; CDR3nt: TGTGCCAGCAGTCCCCCGGGACAGGGTGTCCACGAGCAGTACTTC; CDR3aa: CASSPPGQGVHEQYF
j_gene: TRBJ2-2; v_gene: TRBV19; d_gene: TRBD1; CDR3nt: TGTGCCAGTAGTCACGGACAGGGGGCGGGGACCGGGGAGCTGTTTTTT; CDR3aa: CASSHGQGAGTGELFF
j_gene: TRBJ2-1; v_gene: TRBV7-2; d_gene: TRBD2; CDR3nt: TGTGCCAGCAGCCGAAATTCTGGGGGGGACAATGAGCAGTTCTTC; CDR3aa: CASSRNSGGDNEQFF
j_gene: TRBJ2-1; v_gene: TRBV11-3; d_gene: .; CDR3nt: TGTGCCAGCAGCGTTAATGAGCGGCATGAGCAGTTCTTC; CDR3aa: CASSVNERHEQFF
j_gene: TRBJ1-2; v_gene: TRBV6-5; d_gene: .; CDR3nt: TGTGCCAGCAGATCGCTGACAGACTATGGCTACACCTTC; CDR3aa: CASRSLTDYGYTF
j_gene: TRBJ2-1; v_gene: TRBV7-2; d_gene: .; CDR3nt: TGTGCCAGCAGCTTAGGTAGCGGACGGGGTGAGCAGTTCTTC; CDR3aa: CASSLGSGRGEQFF
j_gene: TRBJ2-7; v_gene: TRBV28; d_gene: .; CDR3nt: TGTGCCAGCAGACACAGGGACGAGCAGTACTTC; CDR3aa: CASRHRDEQYF
j_gene: TRBJ2-2; v_gene: TRBV11-3; d_gene: TRBD2; CDR3nt: TGTGCCAGCAGCTTAGGGCTTGGACTAGCGGGATCCGGGGAGCTGTTTTTT; CDR3aa: CASSLGLGLAGSGELFF
j_gene: TRBJ2-7; v_gene: TRBV14; d_gene: .; CDR3nt: TGTGCCAGCAGCGCAGGGCGGCGAACCTACGAGCAGTACTTC; CDR3aa: CASSAGRRTYEQYF
j_gene: TRBJ1-1; v_gene: TRBV28; d_gene: .; CDR3nt: TGTGCCAGCATCTCTGGGAAGTACACTGAAGCTTTCTTT; CDR3aa: CASISGKYTEAFF
j_gene: TRBJ2-3; v_gene: TRBV6-1; d_gene: TRBD1; CDR3nt: TGTGCCAGCAGTGAATTGGACAGGGGGTGGGATACGCAGTATTTT; CDR3aa: CASSELDRGWDTQYF